This T cell receptor (beta chain) was captured by sequencing in a study of blood T cells in healthy people across ages. Alongside a J-beta primer mix, a sample-barcoded 5' primer served in a second PCR lasting roughly 7 to 11 cycles. TCRdb re-called the 5' RACE reads through MiXCR, storing one row per CDR3 protein. The table lists about 640,000 distinct CDR3 sequences, roughly two fifths of them singletons. As concerns this clonotype: The antigen is undetermined.

PBMCs, at least 7 million per sample, were isolated. The CDR3 spans 18 residues. The V segment lost 2 bases and the J segment 0 bases; nucleotides outside the gene matches: 10. CDR1 is MNHEY, CDR2 SVGEGT, per germline. Study observations and caveats: Correlation between TCR beta diversity and naive T cell percentage was strong. Roughly linear declines in TCR beta diversity per million T cells occurred with age. Whereas aged donors had fewer naive CD4+ cells, long-lived donors had more of them and higher diversity.

This receptor was identified in an older man in good health. The chain uses TRBV6-2 or TRBV6-3 and TRBJ2-3; 8 nucleotides line up with TRBD2. The sample taken for sequencing was blood. The CDR3 protein is CASSYTPGAGASTDTQYF. CDR3 DNA: TGTGCCAGCAGTTACACCCCAGGAGCGGGAGCCAGCACAGATACGCAGTATTTT.